The 4 T cell receptor beta chains in this list originate from one sample, sequenced in a study of T cells in Graves' hyperthyroidism and ophthalmopathy. Template material for amplifying TCR beta CDR3 regions consisted of RNA transcripts. HTBI primers were the set used in a first-round RT-PCR of the TCR CDR3. Each CDR3 protein gets one entry after TCRdb re-called the multiplex PCR reads with MiXCR. The sample has under 200,000 distinct CDR3 sequences, just under 9.5% seen once; the top ten hold about 20%. Specimen: blood. Receptor source: a woman aged 18 to 35 with Graves' hyperthyroidism that later progressed to Graves' ophthalmopathy.

This clonotype was recorded many times. The chain uses TRBV29-1 and TRBJ1-1; 8 nucleotides align to TRBD1. This CDR3 is built from 11 residues. V was clipped by 6 bases and J by 7 bases; unmatched bases: 4. From germline, CDR1 is SQVTM and CDR2 ANQGSEA. CDR3 sequence (DNA): TGCAGCGTCGGGACAGGCAGTGAAGCTTTCTTT. Protein: CSVGTGSEAFF.

This clonotype has ten or more counts. This chain connects TRBV2 to TRBJ1-6; possibly TRBD1 for D (6 bases). CDR3 length equals 15 residues. The ends were cut back, 5 bases at V and 6 bases at J, with 14 bases in the middle. Germline assignment: CDR1 SNHLY and CDR2 FYNNEI. CDR3 in amino acids: CASSRGKDSNSPLHF. In DNA, the CDR3 is TGTGCCAGCAGTAGGGGCAAGGACAGTAATTCACCCCTCCACTTT.

This clonotype was counted a single time. Its ends do not fully match the called genes, so a read error is possible. The chain combines TRBV5-1 with TRBJ2-7; 8 nucleotides align to TRBD1. The CDR3 totals 14 residues. In germline, CDR1 is SGHRS, CDR2 YFSETQ. The CDR3 region has the DNA TGCGCCAGCAGCTTGGGGACAGGGACCTACGGGCAGTACTTC. Its translation is CASSLGTGTYGQYF.

The chain is built from TRBV20-1 and TRBJ2-1; the match to TRBD1 covers 8 bases. V dropped 6 bases and J dropped 5; count of bases not matched to a gene: 9. The CDR3 is 14 amino acids. The germline gives CDR1 DFQATT, CDR2 SNEGSKA (reference sequence). The CDR3 is CSATQGAPDNEQFF. CDR3 sequence (DNA): TGCAGTGCCACTCAGGGGGCGCCGGACAATGAGCAGTTCTTC.